These 18 T cell receptor beta chains came from one sample sequenced in a study of T cell repertoires in cytomegalovirus infection. One entry per CDR3 protein, called by TCRdb with MiXCR from the reads. This table has fewer than 550,000 distinct CDR3 sequences, about 11% appearing once. Sequencing was done on a sample of PBMCs. These TCRs come from a human donor in good health (CMV status not recorded). Some clones in this sample may be carry-over from other donors' samples.

Concerning this clonotype itself: Relative to the germline gene, one junction end is altered; a read error may explain this. The rearrangement joins TRBV28 to TRBJ1-5; D unclear. The CDR3 has 14 residues. From germline, CDR1 is MDHEN and CDR2 SYDVKM. The CDR3 nucleotides read TGTGCCAGCAGAACTACGTACAGTAATCAGCTCCAGCATTTT. Translating it yields CASRTTYSNQLQHF.

This clonotype was detected a few times. This chain joins TRBV19 and TRBJ2-1, with 8 bases identical to TRBD1. This CDR3 is 15 amino acids long. In germline, CDR1 is LNHDA, CDR2 SQIVND (reference sequence). V dropped 10 bases and J dropped 0; count of bases not matched to a gene: 8. The CDR3 DNA reads as TGTGCCACCCGACAGGGGTTAAGCTCCTACAATGAGCAGTTCTTC. The encoded protein is CATRQGLSSYNEQFF.

This clonotype has ten or more counts. The rearrangement uses TRBV7-9 and TRBJ1-1; D might be TRBD1 (6 bases). Germline CDR1 is SEHNR and CDR2 is FQNEAQ (reference sequence). The CDR3 totals 11 residues. Between the trimmed V and J ends, which lost 7 bases and 8 bases, there was a span of 11 bases. The DNA of the CDR3 is TGTGCCAGCAACGGCAGGGGAGAAGCTTTCTTT. This gives the protein CASNGRGEAFF.

To note about this clonotype: This may come from a read error, since a much larger clone is one base off. This chain connects TRBV11-2 to TRBJ1-1; perhaps TRBD1 as D (5 bases). CDR1 is SGHAT and CDR2 is FQNNGV in the germline V gene. The V gene lost 3 bases and the J gene lost 7 bases, with 9 bases spanning the gap. The CDR3 is 12 residues long. Here the CDR3 DNA reads TGTGCCAGCAGCTTTCAGGGACTTGAAGCTTTCTTT. Translated: CASSFQGLEAFF.

There are a few counts of this clonotype. V is TRBV3-1 and J is TRBJ2-7; 7 bases agree with TRBD1. Germline V lookup: CDR1 LGHDT, CDR2 YNNKEL (reference sequence). Trimming took 6 bases from V and 0 from J; bases not matched to a gene: 8. The CDR3 length is 15 residues. CDR3 residues: CASSRQGSFSYEQYF. In nucleotides, the CDR3 is TGTGCCAGCAGTCGACAGGGCTCCTTCTCCTACGAGCAGTACTTC.

This clonotype was detected ten times or more. The chain combines TRBV7-2 with TRBJ1-1; D not certain. The CDR3 loop spans 11 amino acids. Per germline, CDR1 SGHTA and CDR2 FQGNSA. With 5 bases removed from V and 10 bases from J, the gap between germline ends came to 11 bases. Here the CDR3 reads CASSAGPGAFF. The CDR3, as DNA: TGTGCCAGCAGCGCTGGACCGGGAGCTTTCTTT.

V gene TRBV6-2 or TRBV6-3 combines with J gene TRBJ2-2; 8 nucleotides line up with TRBD1. Trimming at V came to 6 bases and at J to 5 bases, leaving 8 bases not matched to a gene. This CDR3 is 15 amino acids long. Germline V gives CDR1 MNHEY, CDR2 SVGEGT. DNA of the CDR3: TGTGCCAGCAGACCCGGACAGGGATTAACCGGGGAGCTGTTTTTT. This gives the protein CASRPGQGLTGELFF.

This clonotype was seen repeatedly, ten times or more. DNA for the CDR3: TGTGCCACCAGCAGAGATATGGGACAGGCTGAAGCTTTCTTT. This translates into CATSRDMGQAEAFF. This chain connects TRBV15 to TRBJ1-1, with 8 nucleotides matching TRBD1. V lost 0 bases to trimming and J lost 6 bases; unmatched junction nucleotides: 3. CDR1 is LNHNV, CDR2 YYDKDF, per germline (reference sequence). The CDR3 consists of 14 residues.

This clonotype showed up many times. The chain carries TRBV29-1 and TRBJ1-4; D is unclear. V shed 2 bases and J shed 11 bases, with 9 bases lying between them. Looked up from germline, CDR1 is SQVTM and CDR2 is ANQGSEA. This CDR3 is 11 amino acids long. The CDR3 bases are TGCAGCGTTGAAATGAGAGGGAAACTGTTTTTT. Translation gives CSVEMRGKLFF.

This clonotype was picked up one time. One end of the junction does not line up with germline, which may come from a read error. The rearrangement links TRBV12-3 or TRBV12-4 to TRBJ1-1; 10 bases align to TRBD1. This CDR3 has 13 amino acids. CDR3: CASSRGQGRGALF. CDR3 sequence (DNA): TGTGCCAGCAGTAGGGGACAGGGGAGAGGGGCTCTCTTT.

The gene calls are TRBV4-2 and TRBJ2-2, with no clear D. The CDR3 is 12 amino acids. Trimming removed 3 bases from V and 7 bases from J, with 6 bases in between. Germline V gives CDR1 LGHNA, CDR2 YNFKEQ. In DNA form, the CDR3 reads TGTGCCAGCAGCCAGGGCCGCGGGGAGCTGTTTTTT. It specifies CASSQGRGELFF.

This chain uses TRBV28 with TRBJ2-7; no definite D call. Trimming cost V 5 bases and J 2 bases, with 7 bases left between them. Per the germline V gene, CDR1 is MDHEN and CDR2 is SYDVKM. CDR3 length: 12 residues. CDR3 in amino acids: CASSQSTYEQYF. The CDR3 DNA reads as TGTGCCAGCAGTCAGAGCACCTACGAGCAGTACTTC.

This clonotype showed up many times. The CDR3 is CASSLSSTNTEAFF. In DNA form, the CDR3 reads TGTGCCAGCAGCCTATCAAGTACGAACACTGAAGCTTTCTTT. V and J are TRBV7-3 and TRBJ1-1; no reliable D call. Trimming shortened V by 5 bases and J by 1 base, and 11 bases separated the two germline ends. CDR1 is SGHTA, CDR2 FQGTGA, per germline. The CDR3 sequence is 14 residues long.

The sample holds many counts of this clonotype. The V and J genes are TRBV12-3 or TRBV12-4 and TRBJ2-3, with 12 bases lining up with TRBD2. V was clipped by 3 bases and J by 6 bases; unmatched bases: 10. This CDR3 is built from 17 residues. The CDR3 is CASSFSLAGGRMDTQYF. CDR3 nucleotides: TGTGCCAGCAGTTTCAGCCTAGCGGGGGGGAGGATGGATACGCAGTATTTT.

The table lists this clonotype with many counts. This chain uses TRBV2 with TRBJ2-5; D gene uncertain. Per the germline V gene, CDR1 is SNHLY and CDR2 is FYNNEI. The V end was cut by 1 base, the J end by 5 bases, with 8 bases between. The CDR3 is made up of 13 amino acids. Here the CDR3 DNA reads TGTGCCAGCAGTGAAGGTGATGGCGAGACCCAGTACTTC. This gives the protein CASSEGDGETQYF.

The V and J genes are TRBV20-1 and TRBJ2-7; TRBD2 aligns across 9 bases. This CDR3 region has 15 residues. The V gene's germline CDR1 is DFQATT and CDR2 SNEGSKA (reference sequence). The junction had 8 bases not matched to a gene; V was cut back by 1 base and J by 4 bases. DNA of the CDR3: TGCAGTGCTAGAGGGGTAGCGGGAGTCGGATACGAGCAGTACTTC. This translates into CSARGVAGVGYEQYF.

This clonotype has a handful of counts. The chain is built from TRBV28 and TRBJ2-5, with D tentatively TRBD2 (7 bases). V was trimmed by 6 bases and J by 4 bases, leaving 12 bases between them. The CDR3 runs to 13 residues. Per germline, CDR1 MDHEN and CDR2 SYDVKM. The CDR3 sequence: CASRRGGRETQYF. The CDR3 DNA sequence: TGTGCCAGCAGGAGGGGGGGGAGAGAGACCCAGTACTTC.

The chain employs TRBV4-1 and TRBJ1-2; 7 positions match TRBD1. The germline CDR1 and CDR2 sequences are MGHRA and YSYEKL. The V gene end was trimmed by 0 bases and the J gene end by 4 bases; junction bases not matched to a gene: 8. The CDR3 totals 16 residues. The CDR3 DNA reads TGCGCCAGCAGCCAAGAGGGACAGTCCGCGGGCTATGGCTACACCTTC. Its translation: CASSQEGQSAGYGYTF.